The rows below give T cell receptor beta chains drawn from one sample of a study of CD4 T cells in relation to SARS-CoV-2 and coronaviruses. These receptors lack a known antigen. Libraries were prepared by immunoSEQ multiplex PCR; TCRdb keeps only in-frame clonotypes and omits some of them. The sample lists tens of thousands of clones, roughly 80% seen once, with around 12% in the top ten. The sequenced material came from CD4+ T cells from PBMCs, cultured in vitro. Receptors originate from a human donor in good health. Each CDR3 is given with its conserved first and last residue. A D gene is named only where the DNA matches it firmly. Size values are once, few and many counts, or a class for expanded clones, and some rows have none.

D gene: -; J gene: TRBJ1-2; V gene: TRBV14; clone size: few; CDR3 DNA: TGTGCCAGCAGCCCGCAGGCAGGAGTTCCCTATGGCTACACCTTC; CDR3 protein: CASSPQAGVPYGYTF
D gene: -; J gene: TRBJ1-1; V gene: TRBV12-3/TRBV12-4; clone size: -; CDR3 DNA: TGTGCCAGCAGTCCACCCAAGAACACTGAAGCTTTCTTT; CDR3 protein: CASSPPKNTEAFF
D gene: TRBD1; J gene: TRBJ1-1; V gene: TRBV6-5; clone size: -; CDR3 DNA: TGTGCCAGCAGTTACTTACAGGGGAATACTGAAGCTTTCTTT; CDR3 protein: CASSYLQGNTEAFF
D gene: -; J gene: TRBJ2-2; V gene: TRBV30; clone size: -; CDR3 DNA: TGTGCCTGGAGTGTCTTGGGCTCGGGCACCGGGGAGCTGTTTTTT; CDR3 protein: CAWSVLGSGTGELFF
D gene: -; J gene: TRBJ1-1; V gene: TRBV12-3/TRBV12-4; clone size: once; CDR3 DNA: TGTGCCAGCAGCCGACAGGTACCCGAAGCTTTCTTT; CDR3 protein: CASSRQVPEAFF
D gene: -; J gene: TRBJ2-3; V gene: TRBV5-1; clone size: -; CDR3 DNA: TGCGCCAGCAGCTTGGCGGGCGCCCTTAGCACAGATACGCAGTATTTT; CDR3 protein: CASSLAGALSTDTQYF
D gene: -; J gene: TRBJ1-5; V gene: TRBV28; clone size: -; CDR3 DNA: TGTGCCAGCAGTTTTTATGTCTATAGCAATCAGCCCCAGCATTTT; CDR3 protein: CASSFYVYSNQPQHF
D gene: -; J gene: TRBJ1-1; V gene: TRBV6-5; clone size: -; CDR3 DNA: TGTGCCAGCAGTTCTAGGACCGGGACTGTGAACACTGAAGCTTTCTTT; CDR3 protein: CASSSRTGTVNTEAFF
D gene: -; J gene: TRBJ1-1; V gene: TRBV20-1; clone size: -; CDR3 DNA: TGCAGTGCTTCCCAGGGGACTGAAGCTTTCTTT; CDR3 protein: CSASQGTEAFF
D gene: -; J gene: TRBJ1-1; V gene: TRBV18; clone size: -; CDR3 DNA: TGTGCCAGCTCACCAATCGCAGGCTTCAACACTGAAGCTTTCTTT; CDR3 protein: CASSPIAGFNTEAFF
D gene: -; J gene: TRBJ2-1; V gene: TRBV6-5; clone size: -; CDR3 DNA: TGTGCCAGCAGGAGAGGCTTTGACAATGAGCAGTTCTTC; CDR3 protein: CASRRGFDNEQFF
D gene: -; J gene: TRBJ2-2; V gene: TRBV3-1/TRBV3-2; clone size: -; CDR3 DNA: TGTGCCAGCAGCCGATCAGACATGGGGAACACCGGGGAGCTGTTTTTT; CDR3 protein: CASSRSDMGNTGELFF
D gene: TRBD1; J gene: TRBJ2-7; V gene: TRBV18; clone size: -; CDR3 DNA: TGTGCCAGCTCATTCTCCCGGCAAGGGGGCCCCTACGAGCAGTACTTC; CDR3 protein: CASSFSRQGGPYEQYF
D gene: -; J gene: TRBJ2-2; V gene: TRBV5-6; clone size: once; CDR3 DNA: TGTGCCAGCAGCGGGACGGGGGCCGGGGAGCTGTTTTTT; CDR3 protein: CASSGTGAGELFF
D gene: -; J gene: TRBJ1-3; V gene: TRBV19; clone size: -; CDR3 DNA: TGTGCCAGTTGCAGCCTTGGATCTGGAAACACCATATATTTT; CDR3 protein: CASCSLGSGNTIYF
D gene: -; J gene: TRBJ2-7; V gene: TRBV7-9; clone size: -; CDR3 DNA: TGTGCCAGCAGCATAGGGGCTTTCAGCGAGCAGTACTTC; CDR3 protein: CASSIGAFSEQYF
D gene: TRBD1; J gene: TRBJ2-5; V gene: TRBV10-3; clone size: -; CDR3 DNA: TGTGCCATCAGTGAGACAGGGGGCCAAGAGACCCAGTACTTC; CDR3 protein: CAISETGGQETQYF
D gene: -; J gene: TRBJ2-2; V gene: TRBV4-1; clone size: once; CDR3 DNA: TGCGCCAGCAGCCAAGAGAGCGTTGCCGGGGAGCTGTTTTTT; CDR3 protein: CASSQESVAGELFF
D gene: TRBD1; J gene: TRBJ1-4; V gene: TRBV3-1/TRBV3-2; clone size: -; CDR3 DNA: TGTGCCAGCAGCCAAGAAAGGACAGGGACCAAACTGTTTTTT; CDR3 protein: CASSQERTGTKLFF
D gene: -; J gene: TRBJ2-3; V gene: TRBV27; clone size: -; CDR3 DNA: TGTGCCAGCAGACGGAGAAAAGATACGCAGTATTTT; CDR3 protein: CASRRRKDTQYF
D gene: TRBD2; J gene: TRBJ2-3; V gene: TRBV5-1; clone size: -; CDR3 DNA: TGCGCCAGCAGCTTGGGGCGGGAGGGTGTCGTGGGCACAGATACGCAGTATTTT; CDR3 protein: CASSLGREGVVGTDTQYF
D gene: -; J gene: TRBJ1-1; V gene: TRBV30; clone size: -; CDR3 DNA: TGTGCCTGGACCCCCCGTCTCTTAAACACTGAAGCTTTCTTT; CDR3 protein: CAWTPRLLNTEAFF
D gene: -; J gene: TRBJ1-3; V gene: TRBV3-1/TRBV3-2; clone size: -; CDR3 DNA: TGTGCCAGCAGCTACAGCTCGGGAGGAAACACCATATATTTT; CDR3 protein: CASSYSSGGNTIYF
D gene: -; J gene: TRBJ2-5; V gene: TRBV10-3; clone size: -; CDR3 DNA: TGTGCCATCAGCGCGCAAGAGACCCAGTACTTC; CDR3 protein: CAISAQETQYF
D gene: -; J gene: TRBJ1-1; V gene: TRBV11-2; clone size: few; CDR3 DNA: TGTGCCAGCACCACTAACGGGGCAGGGGCTACGAACACTGAAGCTTTCTTT; CDR3 protein: CASTTNGAGATNTEAFF
D gene: -; J gene: TRBJ1-5; V gene: TRBV20-1; clone size: -; CDR3 DNA: TGCAGTGCTAGTGCAGGGTACAATCAGCCCCAGCATTTT; CDR3 protein: CSASAGYNQPQHF
D gene: -; J gene: TRBJ2-1; V gene: TRBV19; clone size: -; CDR3 DNA: TGTGCCAGTAGTCTAGGACGGTTACAGCCCTACAATGAGCAGTTCTTC; CDR3 protein: CASSLGRLQPYNEQFF
D gene: TRBD2; J gene: TRBJ2-3; V gene: TRBV11-2; clone size: -; CDR3 DNA: TGTGCCAGCAGCTTAATTAGCGGGGGAGCGGATACGCAGTATTTT; CDR3 protein: CASSLISGGADTQYF
D gene: TRBD1; J gene: TRBJ1-5; V gene: TRBV10-3; clone size: few; CDR3 DNA: TGTGCCATCACCAGGGGGAGGAATCAGCCCCAGCATTTT; CDR3 protein: CAITRGRNQPQHF
D gene: TRBD1; J gene: TRBJ1-1; V gene: TRBV5-6; clone size: -; CDR3 DNA: TGTGCCAGCAGTCAGGACAGGGTGGACACTGAAGCTTTCTTT; CDR3 protein: CASSQDRVDTEAFF
D gene: TRBD2; J gene: TRBJ2-7; V gene: TRBV11-2; clone size: -; CDR3 DNA: TGTGCCAGCAGCCCCGGGGGGGGCTTGGCCTACGAGCAGTACTTC; CDR3 protein: CASSPGGGLAYEQYF
D gene: -; J gene: TRBJ2-1; V gene: TRBV2; clone size: few; CDR3 DNA: TGTGCCAGCAGGTTGACCGCCGATGAGCAGTTCTTC; CDR3 protein: CASRLTADEQFF
D gene: -; J gene: TRBJ1-1; V gene: TRBV7-3; clone size: -; CDR3 DNA: TGTGCCAGCAGCCCAACCTCGAACACTGAAGCTTTCTTT; CDR3 protein: CASSPTSNTEAFF
D gene: -; J gene: TRBJ2-3; V gene: TRBV28; clone size: -; CDR3 DNA: TGTGCCAGTACTACCCTCTTCAGGTTGACAGATACGCAGTATTTT; CDR3 protein: CASTTLFRLTDTQYF
D gene: -; J gene: TRBJ1-2; V gene: TRBV24-1; clone size: few; CDR3 DNA: TGTGCCACCAGTGATCCAACCGGGGGTATTAACTACACCTTC; CDR3 protein: CATSDPTGGINYTF
D gene: TRBD1; J gene: TRBJ2-7; V gene: TRBV5-1; clone size: -; CDR3 DNA: TGCGCCAGCAGCCACAGGGACAGCCATCCTATCTACGAGCAGTACTTC; CDR3 protein: CASSHRDSHPIYEQYF
D gene: -; J gene: TRBJ2-1; V gene: TRBV19; clone size: -; CDR3 DNA: TGTGCCAGTAGTATAGCTGGTGCAGGGTTCGATGAGCAGTTCTTC; CDR3 protein: CASSIAGAGFDEQFF
D gene: TRBD1; J gene: TRBJ2-3; V gene: TRBV7-6; clone size: -; CDR3 DNA: TGTGCCAGCAGCAAGGACAGGGATGGGAAAGATACGCAGTATTTT; CDR3 protein: CASSKDRDGKDTQYF